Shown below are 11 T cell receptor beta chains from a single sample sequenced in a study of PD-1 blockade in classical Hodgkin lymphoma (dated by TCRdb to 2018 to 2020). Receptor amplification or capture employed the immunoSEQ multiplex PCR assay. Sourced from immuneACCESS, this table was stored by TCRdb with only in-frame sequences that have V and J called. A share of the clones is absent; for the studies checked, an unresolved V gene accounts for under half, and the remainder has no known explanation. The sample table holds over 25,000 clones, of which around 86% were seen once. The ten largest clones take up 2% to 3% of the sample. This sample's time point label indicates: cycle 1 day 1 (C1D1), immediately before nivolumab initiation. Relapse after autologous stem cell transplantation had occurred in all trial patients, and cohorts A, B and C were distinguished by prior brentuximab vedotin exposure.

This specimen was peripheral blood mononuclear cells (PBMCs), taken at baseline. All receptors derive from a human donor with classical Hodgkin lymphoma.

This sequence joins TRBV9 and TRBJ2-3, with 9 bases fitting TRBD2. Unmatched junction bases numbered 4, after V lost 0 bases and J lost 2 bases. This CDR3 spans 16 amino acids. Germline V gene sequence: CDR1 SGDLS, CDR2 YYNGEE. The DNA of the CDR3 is TGTGCCAGCAGCGTAGACGCGGGACTAGCCACAGATACGCAGTATTTT. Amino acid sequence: CASSVDAGLATDTQYF.

The CDR3 DNA follows: TGTGCCAGCAGTGAGGGGGGCCGACGGGGTGAGCAGTTCTTC. Translation gives CASSEGGRRGEQFF. The chain employs TRBV25-1 and TRBJ2-1; D might be TRBD1 or TRBD2, each matching 6 bases. V was pared by 3 bases and J by 9 bases, with 15 bases between. Looked up from germline, CDR1 is MGHDK and CDR2 is SYGVNS. The CDR3 consists of 14 residues.

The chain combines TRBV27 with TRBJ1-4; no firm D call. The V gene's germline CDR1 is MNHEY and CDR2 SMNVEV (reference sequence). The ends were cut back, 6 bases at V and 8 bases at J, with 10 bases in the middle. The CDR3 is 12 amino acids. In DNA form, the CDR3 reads TGTGCCAGCAGGACGGGAGACGAAAAACTGTTTTTT. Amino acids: CASRTGDEKLFF.

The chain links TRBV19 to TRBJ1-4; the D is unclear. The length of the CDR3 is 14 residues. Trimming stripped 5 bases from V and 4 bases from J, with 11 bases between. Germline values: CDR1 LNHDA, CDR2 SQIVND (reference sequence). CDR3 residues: CASSRFLVNEKLFF. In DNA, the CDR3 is TGTGCCAGTAGTCGTTTCCTCGTTAATGAAAAACTGTTTTTT.

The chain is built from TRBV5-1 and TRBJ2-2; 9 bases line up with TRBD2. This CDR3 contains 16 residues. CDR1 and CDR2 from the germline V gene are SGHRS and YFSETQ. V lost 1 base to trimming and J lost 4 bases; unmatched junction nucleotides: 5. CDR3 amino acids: CASSLQAGGPTGELFF. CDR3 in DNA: TGCGCCAGCAGCTTGCAAGCGGGGGGCCCCACCGGGGAGCTGTTTTTT.

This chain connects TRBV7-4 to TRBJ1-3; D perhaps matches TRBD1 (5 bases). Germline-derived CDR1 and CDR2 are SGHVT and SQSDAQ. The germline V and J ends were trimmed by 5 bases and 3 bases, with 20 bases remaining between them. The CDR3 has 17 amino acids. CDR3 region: CASSAGGRDLHGNTIYF. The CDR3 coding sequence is TGTGCCAGCAGCGCGGGTGGGAGGGACCTACATGGAAACACCATATATTTT.

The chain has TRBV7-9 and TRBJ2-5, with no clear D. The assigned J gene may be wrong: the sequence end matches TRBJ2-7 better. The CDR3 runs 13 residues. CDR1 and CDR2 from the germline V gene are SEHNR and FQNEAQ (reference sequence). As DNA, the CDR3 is TGTGCCAGCAGCTTAGCGGGGATGGGCGAGCAGTACTTC. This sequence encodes CASSLAGMGEQYF.

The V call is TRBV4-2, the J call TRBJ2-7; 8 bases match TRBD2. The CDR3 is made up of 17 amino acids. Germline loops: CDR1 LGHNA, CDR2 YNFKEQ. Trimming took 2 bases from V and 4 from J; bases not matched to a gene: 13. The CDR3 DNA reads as TGTGCCAGCAGCCAACCCCCGGGACTAGAGAACCTTTACGAGCAGTACTTC. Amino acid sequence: CASSQPPGLENLYEQYF.

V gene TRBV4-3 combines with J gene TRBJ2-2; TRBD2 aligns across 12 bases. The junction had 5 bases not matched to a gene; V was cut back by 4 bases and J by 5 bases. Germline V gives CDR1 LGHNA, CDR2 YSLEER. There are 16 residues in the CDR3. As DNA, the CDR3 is TGCGCCAGCAGCCTCGGGACTAGCGGGCTAACCGGGGAGCTGTTTTTT. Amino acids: CASSLGTSGLTGELFF.

Written as DNA, the CDR3 is TGCGCCAGCAGCTTGGATGGAGGGGGAGACTACGAGCAGTACTTC. Amino acid sequence: CASSLDGGGDYEQYF. V usage is TRBV5-1 and J usage is TRBJ2-7; D may be TRBD1 or TRBD2 (6 bases each). The CDR3 runs to 15 residues. V dropped 0 bases and J dropped 3 bases, with 13 bases sitting between them. Germline assignment: CDR1 SGHRS and CDR2 YFSETQ.

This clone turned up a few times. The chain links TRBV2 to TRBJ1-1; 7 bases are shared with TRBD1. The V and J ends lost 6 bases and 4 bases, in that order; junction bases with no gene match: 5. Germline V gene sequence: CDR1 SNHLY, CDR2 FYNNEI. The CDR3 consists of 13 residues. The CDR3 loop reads CASSTGDATEAFF. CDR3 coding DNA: TGTGCCAGCAGCACAGGGGATGCCACTGAAGCTTTCTTT.